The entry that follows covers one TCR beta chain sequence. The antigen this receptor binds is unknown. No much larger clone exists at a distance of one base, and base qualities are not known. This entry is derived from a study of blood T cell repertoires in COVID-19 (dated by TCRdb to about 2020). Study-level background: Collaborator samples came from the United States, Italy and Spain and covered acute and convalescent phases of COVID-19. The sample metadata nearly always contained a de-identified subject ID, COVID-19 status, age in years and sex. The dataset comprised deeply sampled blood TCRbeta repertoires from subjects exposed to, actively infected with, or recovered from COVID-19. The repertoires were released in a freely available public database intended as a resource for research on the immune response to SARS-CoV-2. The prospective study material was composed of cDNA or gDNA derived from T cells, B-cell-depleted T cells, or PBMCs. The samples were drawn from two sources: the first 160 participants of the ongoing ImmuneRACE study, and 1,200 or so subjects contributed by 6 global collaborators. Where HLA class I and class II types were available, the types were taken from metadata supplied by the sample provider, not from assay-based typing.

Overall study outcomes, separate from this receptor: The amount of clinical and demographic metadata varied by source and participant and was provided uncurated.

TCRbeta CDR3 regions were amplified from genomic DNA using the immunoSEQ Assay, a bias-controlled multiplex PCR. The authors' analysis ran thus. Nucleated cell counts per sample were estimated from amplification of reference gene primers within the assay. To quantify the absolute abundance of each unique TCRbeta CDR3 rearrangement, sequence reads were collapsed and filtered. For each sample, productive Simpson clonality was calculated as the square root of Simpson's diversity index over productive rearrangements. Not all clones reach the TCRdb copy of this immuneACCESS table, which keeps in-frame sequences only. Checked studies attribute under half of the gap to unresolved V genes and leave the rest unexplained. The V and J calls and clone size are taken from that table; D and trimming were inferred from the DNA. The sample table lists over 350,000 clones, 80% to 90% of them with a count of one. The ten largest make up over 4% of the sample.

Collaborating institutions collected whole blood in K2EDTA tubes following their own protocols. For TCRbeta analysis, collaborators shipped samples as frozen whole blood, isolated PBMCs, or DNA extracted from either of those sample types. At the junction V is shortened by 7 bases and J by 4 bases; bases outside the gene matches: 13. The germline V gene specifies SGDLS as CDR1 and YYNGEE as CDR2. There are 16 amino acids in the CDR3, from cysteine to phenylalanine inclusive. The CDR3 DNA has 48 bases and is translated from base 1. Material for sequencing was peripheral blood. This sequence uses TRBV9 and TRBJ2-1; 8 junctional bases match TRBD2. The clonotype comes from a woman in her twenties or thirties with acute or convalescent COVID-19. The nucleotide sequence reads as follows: TGTGCCAGCGCAACCCTTAGCGGGGCCTTATACAATGAGCAGTTCTTC. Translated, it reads CASATLSGALYNEQFF.